The 3 T cell receptor beta chains below all came from one sample that was sequenced in a study of blood T cell repertoires in COVID-19. Data came from immunoSEQ multiplex PCR; TCRdb stores just in-frame clones and leaves some out. The repertoire consists of 310,000 or so clones, with around 83% occurring once and the leading ten covering approximately 1.1%. The sample taken for sequencing was peripheral blood. These receptors all stem from a woman between 50 and 59 years old with acute or convalescent COVID-19.

The V and J genes are TRBV19 and TRBJ1-1; D remains ambiguous. Trimming pared 3 bases from V and 8 bases from J, leaving 10 bases between. Germline V CDR1 and CDR2: LNHDA, SQIVND (reference sequence). The CDR3 is 12 amino acids. The CDR3 loop reads CASSIAAVEAFF. As DNA, the CDR3 is TGTGCCAGTAGTATCGCGGCAGTGGAAGCTTTCTTT.

The chain uses TRBV30 and TRBJ2-5; no clear D gene. The CDR3 contains 10 residues. V dropped 5 bases and J dropped 2 bases, with 3 bases sitting between them. Germline-derived CDR1 and CDR2 are GTSNPN and SVGIG (reference sequence). CDR3 region: CAWAQETQYF. The CDR3 DNA reads TGTGCCTGGGCGCAAGAGACCCAGTACTTC.

The CDR3 here is CASSISRGGTEAFF. The DNA for the CDR3 is TGCGCCAGCAGCATTTCAAGGGGGGGCACTGAAGCTTTCTTT. The chain joins TRBV5-1 to TRBJ1-1, with a weak D call TRBD1 (6 bases). The CDR3 consists of 14 residues. CDR1 and CDR2 (germline): SGHRS, YFSETQ. Between the trimmed V and J ends, which lost 4 bases and 4 bases, there was a span of 14 bases.